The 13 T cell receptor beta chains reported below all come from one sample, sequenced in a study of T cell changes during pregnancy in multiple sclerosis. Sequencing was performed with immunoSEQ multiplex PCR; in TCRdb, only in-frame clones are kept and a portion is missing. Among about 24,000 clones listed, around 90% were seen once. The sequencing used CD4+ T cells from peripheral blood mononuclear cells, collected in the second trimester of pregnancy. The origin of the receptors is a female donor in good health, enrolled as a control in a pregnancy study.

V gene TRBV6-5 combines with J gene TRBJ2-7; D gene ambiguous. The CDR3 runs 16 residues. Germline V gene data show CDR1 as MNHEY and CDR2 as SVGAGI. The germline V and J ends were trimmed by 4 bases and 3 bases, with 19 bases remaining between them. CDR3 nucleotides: TGTGCCAGCAGTTCGTCTGGGCAGGCAACCTACTACGAGCAGTACTTC. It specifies CASSSSGQATYYEQYF.

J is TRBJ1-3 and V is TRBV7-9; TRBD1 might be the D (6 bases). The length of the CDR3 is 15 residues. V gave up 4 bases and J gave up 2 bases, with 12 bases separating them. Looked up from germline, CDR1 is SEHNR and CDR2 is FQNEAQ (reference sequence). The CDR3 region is CASSSYREAGNTIYF. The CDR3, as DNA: TGTGCCAGCAGCTCATACAGGGAAGCTGGAAACACCATATATTTT.

CDR3 nucleotide sequence: TGTGCCAGCAGCCAAGAGCCAGGGACCTACGAGCAGTACTTC. It translates to CASSQEPGTYEQYF. This rearrangement joins TRBV4-2 to TRBJ2-7, with D perhaps TRBD1 (5 bases). The germline gives CDR1 LGHNA, CDR2 YNFKEQ. This CDR3 has 14 amino acids. V shed 0 bases and J shed 2 bases, with 8 bases lying between them.

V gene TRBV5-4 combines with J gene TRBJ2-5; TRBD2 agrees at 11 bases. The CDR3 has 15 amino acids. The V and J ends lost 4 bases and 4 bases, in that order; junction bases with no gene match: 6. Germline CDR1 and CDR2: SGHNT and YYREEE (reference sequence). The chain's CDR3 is CASSPLAGGPETQYF. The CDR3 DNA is TGTGCCAGCAGCCCTCTAGCGGGGGGCCCAGAGACCCAGTACTTC.

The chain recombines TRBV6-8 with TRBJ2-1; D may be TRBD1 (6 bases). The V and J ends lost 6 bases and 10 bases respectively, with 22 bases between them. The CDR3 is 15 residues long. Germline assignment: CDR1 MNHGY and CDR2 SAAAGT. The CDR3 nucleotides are TGTGCCAGCAGCCGCGGCCTTACAGGGCCTGGAGAGCAGTTCTTC. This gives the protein CASSRGLTGPGEQFF.

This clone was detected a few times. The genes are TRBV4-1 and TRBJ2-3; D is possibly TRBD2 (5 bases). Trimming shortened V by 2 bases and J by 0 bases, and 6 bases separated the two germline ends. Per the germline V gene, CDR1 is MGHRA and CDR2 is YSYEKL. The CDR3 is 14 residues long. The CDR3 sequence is CASSQRGSTDTQYF. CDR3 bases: TGCGCCAGCAGCCAAAGAGGGAGCACAGATACGCAGTATTTT.

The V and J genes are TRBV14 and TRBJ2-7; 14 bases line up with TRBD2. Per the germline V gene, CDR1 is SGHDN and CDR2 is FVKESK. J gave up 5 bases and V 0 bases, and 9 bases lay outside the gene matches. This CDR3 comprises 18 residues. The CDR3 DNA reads TGTGCCAGCAGCCAAGATCTCCCCGGGACTAGCGGGAGAGACGAGCAGTACTTC. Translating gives CASSQDLPGTSGRDEQYF.

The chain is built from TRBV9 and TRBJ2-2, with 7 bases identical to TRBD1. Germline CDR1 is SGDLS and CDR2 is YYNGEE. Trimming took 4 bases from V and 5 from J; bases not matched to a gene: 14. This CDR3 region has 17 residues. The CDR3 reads CASSPGENRGRTGELFF. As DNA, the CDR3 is TGTGCCAGCAGCCCAGGGGAAAACAGGGGACGAACCGGGGAGCTGTTTTTT.

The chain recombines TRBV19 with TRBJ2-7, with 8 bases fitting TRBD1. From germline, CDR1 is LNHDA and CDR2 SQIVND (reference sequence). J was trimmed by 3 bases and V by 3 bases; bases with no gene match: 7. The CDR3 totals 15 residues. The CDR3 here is CASSIVTGDHYEQYF. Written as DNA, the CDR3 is TGTGCCAGTAGTATCGTGACAGGGGATCACTACGAGCAGTACTTC.

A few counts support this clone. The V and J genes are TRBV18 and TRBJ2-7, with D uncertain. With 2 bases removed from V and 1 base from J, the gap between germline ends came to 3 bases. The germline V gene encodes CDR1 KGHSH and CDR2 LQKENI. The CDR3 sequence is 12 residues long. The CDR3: CASSPESYEQYF. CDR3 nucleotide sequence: TGTGCCAGCTCACCAGAGTCCTACGAGCAGTACTTC.

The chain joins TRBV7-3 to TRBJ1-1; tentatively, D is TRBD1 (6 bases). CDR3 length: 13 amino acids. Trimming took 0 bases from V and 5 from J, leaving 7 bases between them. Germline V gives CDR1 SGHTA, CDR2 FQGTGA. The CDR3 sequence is CASSLTGGTEAFF. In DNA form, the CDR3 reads TGTGCCAGCAGCTTAACAGGGGGAACTGAAGCTTTCTTT.

The DNA of the CDR3 is TGCAGCGTTGCACGACAAGGGGTCAATGAGCAGTTCTTC. As protein: CSVARQGVNEQFF. The chain combines TRBV29-1 with TRBJ2-1, with a tentative D call TRBD1 (5 bases). CDR3 length: 13 amino acids. CDR1 is SQVTM, CDR2 ANQGSEA, per germline. Trimming took 4 bases from V and 6 from J, leaving 13 bases between them.

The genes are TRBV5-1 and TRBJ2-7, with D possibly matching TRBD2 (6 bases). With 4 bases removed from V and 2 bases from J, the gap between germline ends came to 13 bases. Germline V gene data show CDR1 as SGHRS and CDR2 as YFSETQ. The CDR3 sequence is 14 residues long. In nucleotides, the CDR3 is TGCGCCAGCAGCCTGGTGGGGGGAGCCTACGAGCAGTACTTC. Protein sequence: CASSLVGGAYEQYF.